The T cell receptor beta chain under discussion was sequenced for a study of blood T cell repertoires in COVID-19 (dated by TCRdb to between 2020 and 2021). For context, the study as a whole: Collaborator samples came from the United States, Italy and Spain and covered acute and convalescent phases of COVID-19. The repertoires were released in a freely available public database meant as a resource for research on the immune response to SARS-CoV-2. Where available, HLA class I and class II types were taken from metadata supplied by the sample provider and were not determined by assay-based typing. The samples were drawn from the first 160 participants of the ongoing ImmuneRACE study and from under 1,500 subjects provided by 6 global collaborators. The prospective study material was composed of cDNA or gDNA derived from T cells, B-cell-depleted T cells, or PBMCs. Sample metadata almost always included a de-identified subject ID, COVID-19 status, age in years and sex. Subjects who had been exposed to COVID-19, were actively infected with it, or had recovered from it provided the deeply sampled blood TCRbeta repertoires that made up the dataset. What the work shows at the level of the full study, not this receptor alone: The quantity of clinical and demographic metadata differed by source and by participant and was supplied without curation.

Via the germline V gene (reference sequence), CDR1 is GTSNPN and CDR2 SVGIG. Spanning cysteine to phenylalanine, the CDR3 consists of 14 amino acids. Only the CDR3 portion is preserved as DNA: 42 bases, with reading frame beginning at the first base. The V and J ends are trimmed by 5 bases and 3 bases, leaving 13 bases between them. About this clone itself: Its antigen is currently not known. No much larger clone is present one base from it, and per-base qualities are unavailable.

TCRbeta CDR3 regions were amplified from genomic DNA by means of the immunoSEQ Assay, a bias-controlled multiplex PCR. As for the original processing: The number of nucleated cells in each sample was estimated by amplification of reference gene primers within the assay. To quantify the absolute abundance of each unique TCRbeta CDR3 rearrangement, sequence reads were collapsed and filtered. For each sample, productive Simpson clonality was calculated as the square root of Simpson's diversity index over productive rearrangements. TCRdb obtained this table from immuneACCESS and retained in-frame rearrangements with V and J assigned. These tables miss some clones; where compared with another copy, unresolved V genes account for less than half of the shortfall, and the remainder is unexplained. That table gives V, J and clone size, and the DNA gave D and trimming. The sample table lists about 60,000 clones, approximately 85% of them with a count of one. The top ten constitute approximately 4.7% of the sample.

Each collaborating institution followed its own protocols to collect whole blood in K2EDTA tubes. For TCRbeta analysis, collaborators shipped samples as frozen whole blood, isolated PBMCs, or DNA extracted from either of those sample types. Sequencing was carried out using peripheral blood. The clonotype was recovered from a human donor in a cohort sampled during active COVID-19. The receptor chain draws on TRBV30 and TRBJ1-4, with no reliable assignment of the D segment. Here is the DNA: TGTGCCTGGCAACGCGATGGTGCTAATGAAAAACTGTTTTTT. It translates to CAWQRDGANEKLFF.